This TCR beta chain derives from a study of blood T cells in healthy people across ages. Primers used in a second PCR of roughly 7 to 11 cycles were a sample-barcoded 5' primer and a J-beta primer mix. From the 5' RACE reads, TCRdb called clonotypes with MiXCR, one entry per CDR3 protein. The sample consists of 1.5 million to 1.9 million distinct CDR3 sequences, roughly two fifths of them appearing once. The CDR3 sequence is 17 residues long. J lost 0 bases, V lost 4 bases, and 4 bases had no gene match. The germline CDR1 and CDR2 sequences are SGHAT and FQNNGV. This clonotype was sampled from a woman aged 18-35 years in good health. The rearrangement links TRBV11-2 to TRBJ2-3, with 13 bases matching TRBD2. Sample: blood. CDR3 nucleotide sequence: TGTGCCAGCAGCTATCCGACTAGCGGGGGGAGCACAGATACGCAGTATTTT. Translated: CASSYPTSGGSTDTQYF. Variable domain in full (rest from reference TRBV11-2 and TRBJ2-3): EAGVAQSPRYKIIEKRQSVAFWCNPISGHATLYWYQQILGQGPKLLIQFQNNGVVDDSQLPKDRFSAERLKGVDSTLKIQPAKLEDSAVYLCASSYPTSGGSTDTQYFGPGTRLTVL.